The entry below gives a single T cell receptor (beta chain) sequence along with its context. The CDR3 is 17 amino acids. Germline V lookup: CDR1 LNHDA, CDR2 SQIVND (reference sequence). Losses at the gene ends were 8 bases for V and 6 bases for J; bases not matched to a gene: 16. Grouping used clinical history reported by participants in a survey and questionnaire. The data were obtained in a study of blood T cell repertoires in COVID-19. For the study at large: PBMCs, B-cell-depleted T cells, or T cells provided the cDNA or gDNA that made up the material.

The protocol was immunoSEQ multiplex PCR, while the TCRdb copy is restricted to in-frame clones and leaves out a portion. The sample includes 200,000 to 250,000 clones, approximately 88% of them seen just once. Sequencing was done on a sample of PBMCs or T cells enriched from blood (not recorded which). The TCR originated in a woman aged 25 to 39 who had been exposed to COVID-19. V gene TRBV19 combines with J gene TRBJ2-1; 10 positions agree with TRBD2. The CDR3 sequence is CASSKGKGLAAINEQFF. The CDR3 DNA sequence: TGTGCCAGTTCCAAGGGGAAAGGACTAGCGGCAATCAATGAGCAGTTCTTC.